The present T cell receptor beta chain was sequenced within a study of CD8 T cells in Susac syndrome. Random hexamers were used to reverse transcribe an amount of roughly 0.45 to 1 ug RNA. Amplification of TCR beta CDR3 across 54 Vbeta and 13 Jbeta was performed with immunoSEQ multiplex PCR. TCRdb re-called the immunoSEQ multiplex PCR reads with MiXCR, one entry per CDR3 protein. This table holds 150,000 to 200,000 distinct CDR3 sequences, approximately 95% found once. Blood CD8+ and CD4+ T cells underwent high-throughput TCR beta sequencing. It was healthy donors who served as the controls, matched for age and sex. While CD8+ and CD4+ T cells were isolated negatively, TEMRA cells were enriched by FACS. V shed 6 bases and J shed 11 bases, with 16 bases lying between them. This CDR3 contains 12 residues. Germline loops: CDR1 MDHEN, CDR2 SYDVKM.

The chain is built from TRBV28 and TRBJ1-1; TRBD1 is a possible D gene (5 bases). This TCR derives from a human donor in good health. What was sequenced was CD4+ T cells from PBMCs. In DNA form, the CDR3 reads TGTGCCAGCAGGCCACCAGGGTATCACGCTTTCTTT. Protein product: CASRPPGYHAFF. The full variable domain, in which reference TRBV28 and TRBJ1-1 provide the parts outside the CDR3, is DVKVTQSSRYLVKRTGEKVFLECVQDMDHENMFWYRQDPGLGLRLIYFSYDVKMKEKGDIPEGYSVSREKKERFSLILESASTNQTSMYLCASRPPGYHAFFGQGTRLTVV.